This is a list of T cell receptor beta chains from one sample in a study of blood T cell repertoires in COVID-19. Method: immunoSEQ multiplex PCR; TCRdb's copy keeps in-frame clones and lacks some. The table includes about 150,000 clones, approximately 73% detected once. Sequencing input: peripheral blood. The receptors come from a woman at least 80 years old with acute or convalescent COVID-19. The CDR3 runs from the conserved cysteine through the conserved F or W.

TRBV20-1 CSATDPGKYGYTF
TRBV24-1 CATSDPARNTGELFF
TRBV7-9 CASTVRNTIYF
TRBV9 CASSVGLVSGEQYF
TRBV7-9 CASSLQAGTGTPYEQYF
TRBV5-4 CASSYQAQGLETQYF
TRBV9 CASSVDLSSAEAFF
TRBV4-3 CASSQLSSTDTQYF
TRBV6-2/TRBV6-3 CASSYLVGSTEAFF
TRBV9 CASSVGLAGGEETQYF
TRBV5-8 CASSSDRGRQETQYF
TRBV13 CASSSDWERSTDTQYF
TRBV5-4 CASSFGGQGPNEQFF
TRBV5-1 CASSPGQGGETQYF
TRBV11-1 CASSAMGGSLLQGYF
TRBV7-3 CASSMTGGTEAFF
TRBV2 CASTTILATQFF
TRBV9 CASSVPGRETQYF
TRBV2 CASTSGEGNGDYGYTF
TRBV7-6 CSDAGAQFF
TRBV5-1 CASSLPTGRTGELFF
TRBV3-1/TRBV3-2 CASSQRGGNRDEQYF
TRBV4-2 CASSQDSGSRLAPSAYNEQFF
TRBV7-2 CASSPNRAVNTEAFF
TRBV27 CASSFAGWAGDTQYF
TRBV7-9 CASSLVNRPGNSGNTIYF
TRBV20-1 CSASGRSSTDTQYF